These T cell receptor beta chains were read from a single sample in a study of shared clonotypes between healthy human individuals. Libraries were prepared by immunoSEQ multiplex PCR; TCRdb keeps only in-frame clonotypes and omits some of them. Among 550,000 to 650,000 clones listed, 96% were seen once. The source material was naive CD8+ T cells sorted from blood. These receptors were collected from a woman younger than 45 in good health. The CDR3 runs from the conserved cysteine through the conserved F or W. A D gene is named only where the DNA matches it firmly. For some rows the clone size is stated as once, few or many, or as a class when expanded; others skip it.

>once|-|TRBJ2-5|TRBV28
TGTGCCAGCAGTTTACCGAGGAGTACGGAGACCCAGTACTTC
CASSLPRSTETQYF
>-|TRBD2|TRBJ2-1|TRBV25-1
TGTGCCAGCAGTGATATTCTAGCGGGAGGGCCTTACTACAATGAGCAGTTCTTC
CASSDILAGGPYYNEQFF
>-|TRBD1|TRBJ2-7|TRBV11-1
TGTGCCAGCAGCCTACAGGGGATGGGGTCATACGAGCAGTACTTC
CASSLQGMGSYEQYF
>few|-|TRBJ2-2|TRBV19
TGTGCCAGTAGTTGGGACCTGCGGACCGGGGAGCTGTTTTTT
CASSWDLRTGELFF
>-|-|TRBJ2-1|TRBV9
TGTGCCAGCAGCGCCTTGGGCAATGAGCAGTTCTTC
CASSALGNEQFF
>-|-|TRBJ1-2|TRBV2
TGTGCCAGCAGTGAATCAAGGACAGCAACTAACTATGGCTACACCTTC
CASSESRTATNYGYTF
>-|-|TRBJ2-3|TRBV11-2
TGTGCCAGCAGCTTAGACCCAGCCGGCAGGGTAGGCACAGATACGCAGTATTTT
CASSLDPAGRVGTDTQYF
>once|-|TRBJ1-1|TRBV5-5
TGTGCCAGCACCTTAGGTTGGGGCCCCACTGAAGCTTTCTTT
CASTLGWGPTEAFF
>few|-|TRBJ2-7|TRBV18
TGTGCCAGCTCTTCGGGAGACTCCTACGAGCAGTACTTC
CASSSGDSYEQYF
>-|-|TRBJ2-2|TRBV21-1
TGTGCCAGCAGCAAGATCAGGACAGAGTCCACCGGGGAGCTGTTTTTT
CASSKIRTESTGELFF
>once|-|TRBJ2-7|TRBV4-1
TGCGCCAGCAGCCAAGATAGGCTGAGCTACGAGCAGTACTTC
CASSQDRLSYEQYF
>-|TRBD2|TRBJ2-7|TRBV27
TGTGCCAGCAGTTTAGACGCGGGAGGTAGCTACGAGCAGTACTTC
CASSLDAGGSYEQYF
>-|TRBD2|TRBJ2-1|TRBV7-9
TGTGCCAGCAGCTTAGCGCCAGCGGGAGGGCCAGACAATGAGCAGTTCTTC
CASSLAPAGGPDNEQFF
>-|TRBD1|TRBJ1-2|TRBV6-1
TGTGCCAGCAGGACACAGGGGGACTATGGCTACACCTTC
CASRTQGDYGYTF
>-|TRBD1|TRBJ1-4|TRBV30
TGTGCCTGGAGCGAGGGACAGGGGGCATATGAAAAACTGTTTTTT
CAWSEGQGAYEKLFF
>-|-|TRBJ1-4|TRBV7-9
TGTGCCAGCAGCGGAGGAAATAATGAAAAACTGTTTTTT
CASSGGNNEKLFF
>-|-|TRBJ2-7|TRBV5-1
TGCGCCAGCAGCGGGGAAGGGATCTCCTACGAGCAGTACTTC
CASSGEGISYEQYF
>-|-|TRBJ2-1|TRBV30
TGTGCCTGGAGTTCGGTCGGGACCTACAATGAGCAGTTCTTC
CAWSSVGTYNEQFF
>-|-|TRBJ1-1|TRBV6-1
TGTGCCAGCAGCCCGATCTCGGTCTACACTGAAGCTTTCTTT
CASSPISVYTEAFF
>-|TRBD2|TRBJ2-1|TRBV5-6
TGTGCCAGCAGCCCGGGGACTAGCGGTATCAATGAGCAGTTCTTC
CASSPGTSGINEQFF
>-|-|TRBJ2-3|TRBV5-1
TGCGCCAGCAGTCGAGACAGTTCCTTGGGAGATACGCAGTATTTT
CASSRDSSLGDTQYF
>-|-|TRBJ2-7|TRBV27
TGTGCCAGCAGTTTCGGTGACGAGCAGTACTTC
CASSFGDEQYF